The clone carrying this T cell receptor beta chain was recorded once. Its antigen is as yet unknown. Amplification of TCR beta CDR3 regions was performed using RNA transcripts as template. The HTBI set primed first-round TCR CDR3 RT-PCR. MiXCR, applied by TCRdb to the multiplex PCR reads, yields one record per CDR3 protein. The profile shows around 300,000 distinct CDR3 sequences, around a fifth of them singletons. The data belong to a study of T cells in Graves' hyperthyroidism and ophthalmopathy. Overall study results and limits: In blood, most of the thyroid clonotypes expanded above 0.001 were also present. In the analysis, a 13 V-J model separated ophthalmopathy from stable hyperthyroidism.

This CDR3 is built from 12 residues. Germline CDR1 and CDR2: LNHDA and SQIVND (reference sequence). V dropped 3 bases and J dropped 8 bases, with 7 bases sitting between them. Sequenced input: blood. The rearrangement uses TRBV19 and TRBJ1-4; D call uncertain. This receptor was identified in a man aged 50-60 years with Graves' ophthalmopathy. CDR3 in DNA: TGTGCCAGTAGTATCGGAGGAGAAAAACTGTTTTTT. Translated, it gives CASSIGGEKLFF.